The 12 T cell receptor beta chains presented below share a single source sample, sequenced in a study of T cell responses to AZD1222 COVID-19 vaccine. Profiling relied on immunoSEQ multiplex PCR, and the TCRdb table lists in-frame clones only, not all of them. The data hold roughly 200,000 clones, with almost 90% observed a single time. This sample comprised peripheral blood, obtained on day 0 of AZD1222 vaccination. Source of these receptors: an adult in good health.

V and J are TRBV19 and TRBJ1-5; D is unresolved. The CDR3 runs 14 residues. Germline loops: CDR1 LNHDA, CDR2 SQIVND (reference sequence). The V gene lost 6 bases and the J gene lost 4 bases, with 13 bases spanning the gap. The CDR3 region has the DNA TGTGCCAGTAGCTCCAGGCTAATAAATCAGCCCCAGCATTTT. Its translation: CASSSRLINQPQHF.

The CDR3 nucleotides read TGTGCCACCAGTGACGCAGGGCCAGATACGCAGTATTTT. Its translation: CATSDAGPDTQYF. The gene calls are TRBV24-1 and TRBJ2-3; TRBD1 might be the D (5 bases). Trimming took 4 bases from V and 4 from J, leaving 8 bases between them. Germline CDR1 KGHDR, CDR2 SFDVKD. The length of the CDR3 is 13 residues.

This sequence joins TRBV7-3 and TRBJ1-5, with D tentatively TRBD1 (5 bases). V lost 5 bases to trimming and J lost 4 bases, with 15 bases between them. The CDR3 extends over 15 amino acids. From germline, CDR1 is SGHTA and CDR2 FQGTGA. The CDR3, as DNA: TGTGCCAGCAGCCCGGGGCTACCCCTTAATCAGCCCCAGCATTTT. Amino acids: CASSPGLPLNQPQHF.

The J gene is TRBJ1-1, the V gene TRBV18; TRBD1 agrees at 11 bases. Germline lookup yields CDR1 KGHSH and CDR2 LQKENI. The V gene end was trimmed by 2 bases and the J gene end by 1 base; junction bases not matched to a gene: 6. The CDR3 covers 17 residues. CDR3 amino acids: CASSPYRDRGKNTEAFF. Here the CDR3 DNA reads TGTGCCAGCTCACCATACCGGGACAGGGGGAAGAACACTGAAGCTTTCTTT. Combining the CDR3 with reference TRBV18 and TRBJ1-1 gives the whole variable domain NAGVMQNPRHLVRRRGQEARLRCSPMKGHSHVYWYRQLPEEGLKFMVYLQKENIIDESGMPKERFSAEFPKEGPSILRIQQVVRGDSAAYFCASSPYRDRGKNTEAFFGQGTRLTVV.

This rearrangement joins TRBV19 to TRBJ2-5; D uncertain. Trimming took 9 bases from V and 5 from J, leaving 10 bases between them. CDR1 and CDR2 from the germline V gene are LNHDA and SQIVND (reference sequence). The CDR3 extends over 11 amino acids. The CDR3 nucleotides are TGTGCCAGCGGAGACAAGGAGACCCAGTACTTC. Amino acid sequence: CASGDKETQYF.

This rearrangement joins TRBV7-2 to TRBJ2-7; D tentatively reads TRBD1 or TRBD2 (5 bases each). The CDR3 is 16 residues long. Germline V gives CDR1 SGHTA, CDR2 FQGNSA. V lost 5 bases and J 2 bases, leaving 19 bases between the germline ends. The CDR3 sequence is CASSPTRGTGTYEQYF. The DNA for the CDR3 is TGTGCCAGCAGCCCAACCCGAGGGACGGGAACCTACGAGCAGTACTTC.

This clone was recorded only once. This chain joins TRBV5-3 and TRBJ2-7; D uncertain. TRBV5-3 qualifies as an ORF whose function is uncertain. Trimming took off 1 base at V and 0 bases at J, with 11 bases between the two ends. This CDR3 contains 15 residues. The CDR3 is CARSLIRKSSYEQYF. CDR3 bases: TGTGCCAGAAGCTTGATCAGGAAGAGCTCCTACGAGCAGTACTTC.

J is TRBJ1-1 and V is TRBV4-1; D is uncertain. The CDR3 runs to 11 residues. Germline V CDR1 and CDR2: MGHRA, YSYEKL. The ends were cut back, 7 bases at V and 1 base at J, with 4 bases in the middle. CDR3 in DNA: TGCGCCAGCAAGGGGAACACTGAAGCTTTCTTT. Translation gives CASKGNTEAFF.

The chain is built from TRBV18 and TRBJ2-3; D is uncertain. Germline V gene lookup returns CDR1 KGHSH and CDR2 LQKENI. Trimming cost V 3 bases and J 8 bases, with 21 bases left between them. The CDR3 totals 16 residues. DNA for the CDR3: TGTGCCAGCTCACCTCCTCCGGGCAGCCCCCAGGCTACGCAGTATTTT. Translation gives CASSPPPGSPQATQYF.

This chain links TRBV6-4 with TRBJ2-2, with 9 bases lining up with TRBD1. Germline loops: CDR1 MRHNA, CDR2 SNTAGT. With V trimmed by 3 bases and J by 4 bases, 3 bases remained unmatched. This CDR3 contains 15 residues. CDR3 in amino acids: CASSEETGGTGELFF. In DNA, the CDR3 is TGTGCCAGCAGTGAGGAGACAGGGGGCACCGGGGAGCTGTTTTTT.

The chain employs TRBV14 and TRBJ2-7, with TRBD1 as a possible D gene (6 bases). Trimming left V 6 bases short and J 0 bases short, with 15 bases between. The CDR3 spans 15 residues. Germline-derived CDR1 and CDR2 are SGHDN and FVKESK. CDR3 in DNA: TGTGCCAGCAGGCCTCGACAGGAAAACTCCTACGAGCAGTACTTC. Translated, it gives CASRPRQENSYEQYF.

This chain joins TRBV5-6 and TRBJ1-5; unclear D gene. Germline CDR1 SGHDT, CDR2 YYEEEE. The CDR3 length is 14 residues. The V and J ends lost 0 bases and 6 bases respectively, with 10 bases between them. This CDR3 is CASSLAGVGQPQHF. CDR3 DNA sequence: TGTGCCAGCAGCTTGGCCGGGGTTGGTCAGCCCCAGCATTTT. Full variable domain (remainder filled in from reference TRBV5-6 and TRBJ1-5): DAGVTQSPTHLIKTRGQQVTLRCSPKSGHDTVSWYQQALGQGPQFIFQYYEEEERQRGNFPDRFSGHQFPNYSSELNVNALLLGDSALYLCASSLAGVGQPQHFGDGTRLSIL.